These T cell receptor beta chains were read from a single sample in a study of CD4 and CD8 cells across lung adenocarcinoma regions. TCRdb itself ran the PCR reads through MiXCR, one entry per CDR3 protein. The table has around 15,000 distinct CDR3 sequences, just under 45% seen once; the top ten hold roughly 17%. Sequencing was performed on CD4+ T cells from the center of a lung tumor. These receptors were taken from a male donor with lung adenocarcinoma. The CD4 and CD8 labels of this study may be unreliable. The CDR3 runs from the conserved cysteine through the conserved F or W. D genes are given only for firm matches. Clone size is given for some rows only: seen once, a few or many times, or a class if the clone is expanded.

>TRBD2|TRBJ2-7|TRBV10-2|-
TGCGCCAGCAGTGAGCGGACTAGCTACGAGCAGTACTTC
CASSERTSYEQYF
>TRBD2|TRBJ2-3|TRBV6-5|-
TGTGCCAGCAGTTTTACAAGGCCTGGCGGGAGTTACGATACGCAGTATTTC
CASSFTRPGGSYDTQYF
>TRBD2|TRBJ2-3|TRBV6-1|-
TGTGCCAGCAGTGAAGCTAGCGGGAGCACAAACACGCAGTATTTT
CASSEASGSTNTQYF
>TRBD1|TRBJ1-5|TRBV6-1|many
TGTGCCAGCAGCCTGACAGGGGTGGTTCAGCCCCAGCATTTT
CASSLTGVVQPQHF
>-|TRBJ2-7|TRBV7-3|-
TGTGCCAGCAGCCCCCCTGCAAACAATGAGCAGTACTTC
CASSPPANNEQYF
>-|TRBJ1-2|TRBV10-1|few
TGCGCCAGCAGTGCGGGGACGGACTATGGCTACACCTTC
CASSAGTDYGYTF
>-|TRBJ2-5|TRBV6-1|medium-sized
TGTGCCAGCAGTGCTTGGGACGCCCTAGGGACCCAGTACTTC
CASSAWDALGTQYF
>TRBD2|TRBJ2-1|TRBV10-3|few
TGTGCCATCAGGACTAGCGATGAGCAGTTCTTC
CAIRTSDEQFF
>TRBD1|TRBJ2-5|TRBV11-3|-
TGTGCCAGCAGCTTAGGTTGGACAGGGGTACAAGAGACCCAGTACTTC
CASSLGWTGVQETQYF
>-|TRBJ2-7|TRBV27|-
TGTGCCAGCAGCTTCTTACCAGACCCAGAGACGCAGTACTTC
CASSFLPDPETQYF
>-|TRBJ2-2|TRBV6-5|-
TGTGCCAGCAGACTCCAGTCCGGAATCCCCGATGAGCAGTTTTTT
CASRLQSGIPDEQFF
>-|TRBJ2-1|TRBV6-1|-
TGTGCCAGCAGGGTGCTTTCAAGCAAAAATGAGCAGTTCTTC
CASRVLSSKNEQFF
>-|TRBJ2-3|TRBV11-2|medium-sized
TGTGCCAGCAGCCGAACGTTTTCAGATACGCAGTATTTT
CASSRTFSDTQYF
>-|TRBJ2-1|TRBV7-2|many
TGTGCCAGCAGCCAAACGTTCGGGAGTAGGCACAATGAGCAGTTCTTC
CASSQTFGSRHNEQFF
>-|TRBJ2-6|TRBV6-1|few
TGTGCCAGCAGGCACCATGAGGCCAACGTCCTGACTTTC
CASRHHEANVLTF
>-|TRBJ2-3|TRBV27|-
TGTGCCAGCAGTTTAATGGGGTATGGCACAGATACGCAGTATTTT
CASSLMGYGTDTQYF
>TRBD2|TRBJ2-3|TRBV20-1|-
TGCAGTGCTTCGACGACTAGCGGGAGAGGGGGTCTAGCAATAGATACGCAGTATTTT
CSASTTSGRGGLAIDTQYF